The rows below give T cell receptor beta chains drawn from one sample of a study of blood T cell repertoires in COVID-19. The method was immunoSEQ multiplex PCR; TCRdb's version includes in-frame clones alone and lacks a portion of them. The sample yields just over 15,000 clones, roughly four fifths seen once. The sample comprised peripheral blood. The source of these receptors is a human donor in a cohort sampled during active COVID-19. The CDR3 runs from the conserved cysteine through the conserved F or W. A D gene is named only where the DNA matches it firmly. Clone size is shown for a subset of rows, as once, few, many or a class of expanded clone.

j_gene,d_gene,abundance,v_gene,CDR3aa,CDR3nt
TRBJ2-1,.,.,TRBV18,CASSSEPGGQFF,TGTGCCAGCTCAAGCGAACCGGGTGGGCAGTTCTTC
TRBJ1-5,.,.,TRBV5-6,CASSLDGLNQPQHF,TGTGCCAGCAGCTTGGACGGACTAAATCAGCCCCAGCATTTT
TRBJ2-7,.,.,TRBV5-6,CASDSGDVYEQYF,TGTGCCAGCGACTCGGGGGATGTTTACGAGCAGTACTTC
TRBJ2-5,TRBD1,once,TRBV7-7,CASSSGQGFGETQYF,TGTGCCAGCAGCTCGGGACAGGGGTTCGGGGAGACCCAGTACTTC
TRBJ1-5,.,.,TRBV4-3,CASSQEIQINQPQHF,TGCGCCAGCAGCCAAGAAATACAGATAAATCAGCCCCAGCATTTT
TRBJ2-2,.,.,TRBV7-4,CASSLLVSGSPSSNTGELFF,TGTGCCAGCAGCTTACTAGTATCGGGATCTCCCAGCTCGAACACCGGGGAGCTGTTTTTT
TRBJ1-5,TRBD1,.,TRBV4-2,CASSQTGDSNQPQHF,TGTGCCAGCAGCCAAACAGGGGATAGCAATCAGCCCCAGCATTTT
TRBJ2-7,TRBD2,.,TRBV6-5,CASSSHSREGYEQYF,TGTGCCAGCAGTTCTCACTCTAGGGAGGGCTACGAGCAGTACTTC
TRBJ2-5,.,.,TRBV7-9,CASSWWAGDRETQYF,TGTGCCAGCAGCTGGTGGGCAGGGGATAGGGAGACCCAGTACTTC
TRBJ1-2,TRBD1,.,TRBV10-3,CAISESPGRDSPANYGYTF,TGTGCCATCAGTGAGTCGCCGGGGCGGGACAGTCCCGCTAACTATGGCTACACCTTC
TRBJ2-7,TRBD1,.,TRBV23-1,CASSQPINPGQIIYEQYF,TGCGCCAGCAGTCAACCTATTAATCCGGGACAGATAATCTACGAGCAGTACTTC
TRBJ2-2,.,.,TRBV7-9,CASSLPGGGTGELFF,TGTGCCAGCAGCTTACCGGGGGGCGGAACCGGGGAGCTGTTTTTT
TRBJ1-1,.,once,TRBV19,CASSIDLSGRVGTEAFF,TGTGCCAGTAGTATAGATCTATCGGGCAGGGTAGGGACTGAAGCTTTCTTT
TRBJ1-1,TRBD1,.,TRBV6-2/TRBV6-3,CASTPAAGGEGEAFF,TGTGCCAGCACCCCAGCTGCAGGGGGCGAGGGTGAAGCTTTCTTT
TRBJ2-7,TRBD1,.,TRBV7-9,CASSLWGTGETYEQYF,TGTGCCAGCAGCTTATGGGGGACAGGGGAAACCTACGAGCAGTACTTC
TRBJ2-2,.,.,TRBV19,CASSILPGELFF,TGTGCCAGTAGTATCCTACCCGGGGAGCTGTTTTTT
TRBJ1-3,TRBD1,.,TRBV19,CASSKQGAQAGNTIYF,TGTGCCAGTAGTAAACAGGGGGCCCAGGCTGGAAACACCATATATTTT